These 10 T cell receptor beta chains came from one sample sequenced in a study of shared clonotypes between healthy human individuals. TCRdb's table, derived via immunoSEQ multiplex PCR, lists solely in-frame clones and lacks some. The sample has about 2.4 million clones, 85% to 95% seen once; the top ten hold over 0.12%. Sequenced: naive CD4+ T cells sorted from blood. Indicated subset: CD45RA+ positively selected. Receptors originate from a man aged 18 to 29 in good health.

This rearrangement joins TRBV4-1 to TRBJ2-5, with 9 bases matching TRBD1. J lost 6 bases, V lost 2 bases, and 4 bases had no gene match. From germline, CDR1 is MGHRA and CDR2 YSYEKL. This CDR3 contains 14 residues. CDR3 bases: TGCGCCAGCAGCCAATCACAGGGGGCACAGACCCAGTACTTC. It is translated as CASSQSQGAQTQYF.

This chain uses TRBV15 with TRBJ1-3, with D uncertain. The V end was cut by 0 bases, the J end by 4 bases, with 10 bases between. The CDR3 sequence is 15 residues long. The germline V gene encodes CDR1 LNHNV and CDR2 YYDKDF (reference sequence). This chain's CDR3 is CATSRERVAGNTIYF. The CDR3 DNA reads as TGTGCCACCAGCAGAGAAAGGGTGGCGGGAAACACCATATATTTT.

The chain carries TRBV7-8 and TRBJ2-7, with D maybe TRBD2 (6 bases). Germline V gives CDR1 SGHVS, CDR2 FQNEAQ. This CDR3 has 18 amino acids. V shed 0 bases and J shed 3 bases, with 21 bases lying between them. In DNA form, the CDR3 reads TGTGCCAGCAGCTTAGCGGGGTCGAAAGCGGAGGGAGTCTACGAGCAGTACTTC. Translation: CASSLAGSKAEGVYEQYF.

The gene calls are TRBV6-5 and TRBJ1-6; possible D gene TRBD1, 5 bases. The CDR3 runs to 15 residues. Between the trimmed V and J ends, which lost 8 bases and 6 bases, there was a span of 17 bases. The germline gives CDR1 MNHEY, CDR2 SVGAGI. The CDR3 bases are TGTGCCAGCCGAGCCGACAGTCTCGTTAATTCACCCCTCCACTTT. This gives the protein CASRADSLVNSPLHF.

This clone was observed a single time. The same CDR3 also results from other DNA sequences found in this sample. The chain employs TRBV5-1 and TRBJ2-2; D call uncertain. The CDR3 is made up of 15 amino acids. CDR1 SGHRS and CDR2 YFSETQ come from the germline V gene. V shed 0 bases and J shed 0 bases, with 6 bases lying between them. CDR3 amino acids: CASSLDTSNTGELFF. CDR3 in DNA: TGCGCCAGCAGCTTGGACACTTCGAACACCGGGGAGCTGTTTTTT. The whole variable domain, filled in from reference TRBV5-1 and TRBJ2-2, reads KAGVTQTPRYLIKTRGQQVTLSCSPISGHRSVSWYQQTPGQGLQFLFEYFSETQRNKGNFPGRFSGRQFSNSRSEMNVSTLELGDSALYLCASSLDTSNTGELFFGEGSRLTVL.

The J gene is TRBJ2-5, the V gene TRBV5-6; 8 bases map to TRBD1. Germline values: CDR1 SGHDT, CDR2 YYEEEE. V shed 5 bases, J shed 2 bases, and the junction held 5 bases outside the gene matches. CDR3 length equals 14 residues. CDR3: CASSGQGWQETQYF. The CDR3 DNA reads as TGTGCCAGCAGTGGACAGGGATGGCAAGAGACCCAGTACTTC.

J is TRBJ1-1 and V is TRBV5-4; a weak D match, TRBD1 (6 bases). The CDR3 spans 16 residues. Trimming left V 4 bases short and J 1 base short, with 17 bases between. The germline CDR1 and CDR2 sequences are SGHNT and YYREEE (reference sequence). The CDR3 bases are TGTGCCAGCAGCCCGGGACCTCCGGGACAGAACACTGAAGCTTTCTTT. This codes for CASSPGPPGQNTEAFF.

The V and J genes are TRBV7-6 and TRBJ2-2, with D unclear. Trimming took 6 bases from V and 1 from J, leaving 3 bases between them. CDR1 is SGHVS and CDR2 is FNYEAQ in the germline V gene. The CDR3 runs 12 residues. This CDR3 is CASRGNTGELFF. For the CDR3, the DNA is TGTGCCAGCAGAGGGAACACCGGGGAGCTGTTTTTT.

The V call is TRBV28, the J call TRBJ2-7, with 8 bases that match TRBD1. This CDR3 has 15 amino acids. After removal of 5 bases from V and 2 bases from J, the junction contained 8 bases not matched to a gene. Per germline, CDR1 MDHEN and CDR2 SYDVKM. The CDR3 spells CASSPTGGRPYEQYF. In DNA form, the CDR3 reads TGTGCCAGCAGTCCAACAGGGGGGCGTCCCTACGAGCAGTACTTC. The full variable domain, its missing parts supplied by reference TRBV28 and TRBJ2-7, is DVKVTQSSRYLVKRTGEKVFLECVQDMDHENMFWYRQDPGLGLRLIYFSYDVKMKEKGDIPEGYSVSREKKERFSLILESASTNQTSMYLCASSPTGGRPYEQYFGPGTRLTVT.

This chain uses TRBV28 with TRBJ1-1, with 9 bases aligning to TRBD1. Germline V gene data show CDR1 as MDHEN and CDR2 as SYDVKM. The CDR3 runs 12 residues. J was trimmed by 8 bases and V by 3 bases; bases with no gene match: 1. The CDR3 DNA is TGTGCCAGCAGTTTGGGGACAGGGGAAGCTTTCTTT. Its protein is CASSLGTGEAFF. The full variable domain, in which reference TRBV28 and TRBJ1-1 provide the parts outside the CDR3, is DVKVTQSSRYLVKRTGEKVFLECVQDMDHENMFWYRQDPGLGLRLIYFSYDVKMKEKGDIPEGYSVSREKKERFSLILESASTNQTSMYLCASSLGTGEAFFGQGTRLTVV.